This T cell receptor (beta chain) was profiled in a study of control samples from healthy donors and cancer patients. Using immunoSEQ multiplex PCR, the repertoire was profiled, and TCRdb retains in-frame clones only, with some absent. This table holds 55,000 to 85,000 clones, approximately 87% found once. V lost 0 bases to trimming and J lost 8 bases, with 16 bases between them. This CDR3 contains 16 residues. The V gene's germline CDR1 is LGHNA and CDR2 YNFKEQ. Material for sequencing was PBMCs. The TCR originated in a woman aged 50 to 60 with head and neck cancer. This rearrangement joins TRBV4-2 to TRBJ1-4; D perhaps matches TRBD1 (5 bases). As DNA, the CDR3 is TGTGCCAGCAGCCAAGAAATAAGAGCAGGGAACGAAAAACTGTTTTTT. Translation gives CASSQEIRAGNEKLFF.